The T cell receptor (beta chain) under discussion was sequenced for a study of blood T cell repertoires in COVID-19 (dated by TCRdb to 2019 to 2021). About the study as a whole: Samples covering the acute and convalescent phases of COVID-19 were provided by collaborators in the United States, Italy and Spain. The material from the prospective study consisted of cDNA or gDNA derived from T cells, B-cell-depleted T cells, or PBMCs. Subjects who had been exposed to COVID-19, were actively infected with it, or had recovered from it provided the deeply sampled blood TCRbeta repertoires that made up the dataset. A freely available public database, intended as a resource for researchers studying the immune response to SARS-CoV-2, is where the repertoires were released. Samples were obtained from the ongoing ImmuneRACE study (first 160 participants) and from over 1,000 subjects provided by 6 global collaborators. Nearly every sample came with metadata listing a de-identified subject ID, COVID-19 status, age in years and sex. Where available, HLA class I and class II types were obtained from metadata supplied by the sample provider rather than from assay-based typing.

TCRbeta CDR3 regions were amplified from genomic DNA using the immunoSEQ Assay, a bias-controlled multiplex PCR. In the paper's pipeline: Nucleated cell counts per sample were estimated from amplification of reference gene primers within the assay. To quantify the absolute abundance of each unique TCRbeta CDR3 rearrangement, sequence reads were collapsed and filtered. For each sample, productive Simpson clonality was calculated by taking the square root of Simpson's diversity index across productive rearrangements. TCRdb mirrors the immuneACCESS table, restricted to in-frame sequences. Some clones are absent from its copies; in checked studies, under half trace to an unresolved V gene, and the reason for the others is unknown. The V and J calls and clone size come from that table; D and trimming were worked out from the DNA. This sample comprises approximately 35,000 clones, approximately 88% of them detected only once. About 14% of the sample goes to the ten largest clones.

V sheds 4 bases and J sheds 3 bases, leaving 12 bases between their ends. The germline V gene provides CDR1 MGHRA and CDR2 YSYEKL. From the cysteine through the phenylalanine, the CDR3 covers 14 amino acids. The retained sequence is limited to the CDR3, 42 bases, with the frame set at the first base. Collaborating institutions collected whole blood in K2EDTA tubes following their own protocols. For TCRbeta analysis, collaborators shipped samples as frozen whole blood, isolated PBMCs, or DNA extracted from either of those sample types. The study at large found these results: The amount of clinical and demographic metadata varied by source and participant and was provided uncurated.

This clone was counted once. Its antigen is not yet known. Nothing much larger sits one base from this clone, and base qualities are not available. The chain joins TRBV4-1 to TRBJ1-1; possibly the D gene is TRBD1, per 6 matching bases. This receptor was obtained from a man between 60 and 75 years old with active COVID-19. Sequencing was done on a sample of peripheral blood. The DNA reads TGCGCCAGCAGCCCCCCAGGGGTTGACACTGAAGCTTTCTTT. Its protein reads: CASSPPGVDTEAFF.